In its sample, the clone carrying this T cell receptor beta chain was seen many times. The template used for profiling TCR beta VDJ and CDR3 was genomic DNA. TCRdb re-derived calls from the reads in MiXCR, one entry per CDR3 protein. The top ten hold about 2.7% of the sample, which has some 120,000 distinct CDR3 sequences, about 43% seen once. V was pared by 6 bases and J by 4 bases, with 16 bases between. From germline, CDR1 is MNHNS and CDR2 SASEGT. This CDR3 spans 14 amino acids. These data belong to a study of CD8+CD57+ T cells in acquired aplastic anemia. Sequenced patients had shown CD8+CD57+ cell expansion by flow cytometry.

J is TRBJ2-7 and V is TRBV6-1, with a possible D match to TRBD1 (7 bases). The TCR originated in a human donor with aplastic anemia. Sequencing used sorted CD4+, CD8+, or CD8+CD57+ T cells (not recorded which) from PBMCs. The CDR3 sequence: CASRAAGQPYEQYV. In DNA form, the CDR3 reads TGTGCCAGCAGGGCTGCGGGACAGCCTTACGAGCAGTACGTC.